Shown below are 4 T cell receptor beta chains from a single sample sequenced in a study of blood T cell repertoires in COVID-19 (dated by TCRdb to 2019 to 2021). Libraries were constructed by the immunoSEQ multiplex PCR assay. This is the immuneACCESS table as TCRdb keeps it, with only in-frame sequences that have V and J called. A part of the clones is gone; compared with another copy, unresolved V genes explain less than half, and the rest is unexplained. Counted in this sample were tens of thousands of clones; approximately 80% of them appeared once. 15% to 20% of the sample goes to the ten largest clones. Material for sequencing was peripheral blood. These receptors originate from a man between 65 and 85 years old who had recovered from COVID-19.

This chain links TRBV19 with TRBJ2-1; 9 positions agree with TRBD1. The germline V gene has CDR1 LNHDA and CDR2 SQIVND (reference sequence). J gave up 6 bases and V 6 bases, and 15 bases lay outside the gene matches. The CDR3 runs to 17 residues. In nucleotides, the CDR3 is TGTGCCAGTAGCAAGGACAGGGGATTATTAAGCGCCAATGAGCAGTTCTTC. Amino acids: CASSKDRGLLSANEQFF.

V is TRBV2 and J is TRBJ2-2; the match to TRBD2 covers 8 bases. CDR3 size: 14 residues. The germline V gene has CDR1 SNHLY and CDR2 FYNNEI. The junction had 4 bases not matched to a gene; V was cut back by 4 bases and J by 6 bases. Here the CDR3 reads CASSVRTSPGELFF. The CDR3 region has the DNA TGTGCCAGCAGTGTACGGACTAGCCCCGGGGAGCTGTTTTTT.

The rearrangement joins TRBV4-3 to TRBJ2-1, with TRBD2 matching 10 bases. CDR1 and CDR2 (germline): LGHNA, YSLEER. The CDR3 consists of 17 residues. Germline trimming cut 4 bases from V and 5 bases from J; bases unmatched to any gene: 11. Written as DNA, the CDR3 is TGCGCCAGCAGCCGAAGACTAGGACTAGCGGAGGACAATGAGCAGTTCTTC. Translating gives CASSRRLGLAEDNEQFF.

The V gene is TRBV2, the J gene TRBJ2-2; 8 bases agree with TRBD2. Losses at the gene ends were 8 bases for V and 5 bases for J; bases not matched to a gene: 7. Germline CDR1 reads SNHLY; CDR2 reads FYNNEI. The CDR3 totals 14 residues. The CDR3 reads CASSTGGGTGELFF. DNA for the CDR3: TGTGCCAGCTCGACGGGAGGGGGTACCGGGGAGCTGTTTTTT.